These T cell receptor beta chains were read from a single sample in a study of cytomegalovirus exposure and HLA in healthy donors. Here immunoSEQ multiplex PCR was the method, and the copy in TCRdb shows in-frame clones only, minus some. This repertoire shows about 89,000 clones, 77% found once; its top ten account for approximately 3.7%. The specimen sequenced was PBMCs. The receptors stem from a man aged 30 to 45 in good health and CMV-seronegative. CDR3s include the opening cysteine and the closing phenylalanine or tryptophan. Each record gives: CDR3 protein, V gene.

CDR3 protein: CASRPGASGSNEQFF
V gene: TRBV28

CDR3 protein: CASSTGTGQEWGYTF
V gene: TRBV18

CDR3 protein: CASSIYSTGELFF
V gene: TRBV19

CDR3 protein: CASSPLPSGQETQYF
V gene: TRBV18

CDR3 protein: CAWSVAGHSVYEQFF
V gene: TRBV30

CDR3 protein: CAISPPAGGTNEQFF
V gene: TRBV10-3

CDR3 protein: CASSSTAGIHNEQFF
V gene: TRBV18

CDR3 protein: CASSLQNTGELFF
V gene: TRBV5-4

CDR3 protein: CASSQDASGYNEQFF
V gene: TRBV4-2

CDR3 protein: CASSYSLQGTYEQYF
V gene: TRBV6-6

CDR3 protein: CASSASNNQPQHF
V gene: TRBV7-6

CDR3 protein: CASSEDVGEFF
V gene: TRBV6-1

CDR3 protein: CASSSRGLGGTQYF
V gene: TRBV7-6

CDR3 protein: CASSLAFTGGSAGAQYF
V gene: TRBV7-2

CDR3 protein: CASSFASGGAPSTDTQYF
V gene: TRBV19

CDR3 protein: CASSLGRALTDTQYF
V gene: TRBV7-2

CDR3 protein: CASSSGTSGGAWEQFF
V gene: TRBV4-3

CDR3 protein: CASSFGLGDGYTF
V gene: TRBV7-2

CDR3 protein: CASQTGTNEQFF
V gene: TRBV5-1

CDR3 protein: CASSATSDPFNEQFF
V gene: TRBV6-4

CDR3 protein: CARTRGCLSNQPQHF
V gene: TRBV7-5

CDR3 protein: CASSQEDRPTSYEQYF
V gene: TRBV4-1

CDR3 protein: CASSGGGGDTQYF
V gene: TRBV11-2

CDR3 protein: CASSQSGQGPYEQYF
V gene: TRBV19

CDR3 protein: CASSLYRSPGEEGNGYTF
V gene: TRBV7-9

CDR3 protein: CASSEWGTGSNEQFF
V gene: TRBV25-1

CDR3 protein: CASPPPGFSNTEAFF
V gene: TRBV18

CDR3 protein: CASSGVGGFTGELFF
V gene: TRBV2

CDR3 protein: CASRLAGPQETQYF
V gene: TRBV27

CDR3 protein: CSSSFTEGYTF
V gene: TRBV7-9

CDR3 protein: CASSEGGGRGYGYTF
V gene: TRBV9

CDR3 protein: CASSERGGATTDTQYF
V gene: TRBV6-1

CDR3 protein: CASSLSVYEQYF
V gene: TRBV7-9

CDR3 protein: CASSLGTSTDTQYF
V gene: TRBV11-3

CDR3 protein: CASSKVTGPYNEQFF
V gene: TRBV19

CDR3 protein: CASSPHSSGYETQYF
V gene: TRBV4-3

CDR3 protein: CASSMGARGDTQYF
V gene: TRBV19

CDR3 protein: CASSVSQGGYEQYF
V gene: TRBV2

CDR3 protein: CASSPYRGGQPQHF
V gene: TRBV19

CDR3 protein: CASGQERYEQYF
V gene: TRBV2

CDR3 protein: CASSLGTSGGAETQYF
V gene: TRBV7-7